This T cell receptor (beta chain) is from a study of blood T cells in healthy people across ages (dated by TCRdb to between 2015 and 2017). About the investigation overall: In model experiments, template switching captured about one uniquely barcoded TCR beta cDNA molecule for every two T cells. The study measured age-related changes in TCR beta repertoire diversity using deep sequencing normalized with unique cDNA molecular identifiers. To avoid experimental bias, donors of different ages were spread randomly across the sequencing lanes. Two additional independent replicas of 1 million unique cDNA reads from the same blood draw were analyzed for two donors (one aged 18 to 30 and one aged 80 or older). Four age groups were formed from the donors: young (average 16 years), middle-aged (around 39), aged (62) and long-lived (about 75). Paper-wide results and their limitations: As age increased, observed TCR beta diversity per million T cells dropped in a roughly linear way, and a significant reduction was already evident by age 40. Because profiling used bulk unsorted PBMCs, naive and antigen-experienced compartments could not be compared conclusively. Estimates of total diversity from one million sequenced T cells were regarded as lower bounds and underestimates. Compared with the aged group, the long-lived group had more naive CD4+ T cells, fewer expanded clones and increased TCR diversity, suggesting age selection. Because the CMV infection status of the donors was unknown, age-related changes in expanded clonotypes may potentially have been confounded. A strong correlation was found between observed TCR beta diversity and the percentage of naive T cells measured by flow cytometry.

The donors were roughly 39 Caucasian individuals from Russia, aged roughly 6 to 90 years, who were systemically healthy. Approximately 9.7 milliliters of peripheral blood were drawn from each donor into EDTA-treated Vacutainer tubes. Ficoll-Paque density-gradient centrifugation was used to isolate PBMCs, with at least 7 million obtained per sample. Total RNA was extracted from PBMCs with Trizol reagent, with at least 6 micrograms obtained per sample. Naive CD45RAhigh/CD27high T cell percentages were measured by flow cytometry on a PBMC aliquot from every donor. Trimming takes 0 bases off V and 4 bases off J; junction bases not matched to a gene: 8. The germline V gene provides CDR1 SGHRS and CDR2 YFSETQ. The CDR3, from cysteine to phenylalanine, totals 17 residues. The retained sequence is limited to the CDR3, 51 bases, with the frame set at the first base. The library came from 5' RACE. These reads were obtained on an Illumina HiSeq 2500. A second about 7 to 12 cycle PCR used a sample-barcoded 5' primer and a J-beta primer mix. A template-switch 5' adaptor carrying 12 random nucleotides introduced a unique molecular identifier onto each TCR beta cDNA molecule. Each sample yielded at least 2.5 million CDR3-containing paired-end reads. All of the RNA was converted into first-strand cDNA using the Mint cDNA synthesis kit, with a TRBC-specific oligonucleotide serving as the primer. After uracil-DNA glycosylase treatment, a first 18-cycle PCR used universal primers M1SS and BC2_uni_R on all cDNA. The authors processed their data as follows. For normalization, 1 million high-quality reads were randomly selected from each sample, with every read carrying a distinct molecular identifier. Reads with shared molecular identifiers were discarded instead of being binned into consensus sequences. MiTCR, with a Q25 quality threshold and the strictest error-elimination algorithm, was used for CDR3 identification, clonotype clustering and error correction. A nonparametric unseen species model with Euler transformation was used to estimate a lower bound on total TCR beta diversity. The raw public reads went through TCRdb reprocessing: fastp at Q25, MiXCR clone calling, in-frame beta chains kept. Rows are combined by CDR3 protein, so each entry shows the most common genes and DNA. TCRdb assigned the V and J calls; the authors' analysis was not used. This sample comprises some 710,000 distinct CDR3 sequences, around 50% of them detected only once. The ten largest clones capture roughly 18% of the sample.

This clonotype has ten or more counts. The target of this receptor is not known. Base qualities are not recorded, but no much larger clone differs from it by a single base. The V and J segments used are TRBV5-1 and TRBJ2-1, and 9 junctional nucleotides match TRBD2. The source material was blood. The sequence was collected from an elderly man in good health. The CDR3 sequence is CASSLDASGAIYNEQFF. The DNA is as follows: TGCGCCAGCAGCTTGGATGCTAGCGGGGCGATATACAATGAGCAGTTCTTC.